This T cell receptor (beta chain) was captured in a study of OX40 agonist ivuxolimab in advanced cancers. TCRdb's table, derived via immunoSEQ multiplex PCR, lists solely in-frame clones and lacks some. The table has some 82,000 clones, around 94% seen once. Trimming shortened V by 5 bases and J by 4 bases, and 2 bases separated the two germline ends. Germline V gene sequence: CDR1 SEHNR, CDR2 FQNEAQ (reference sequence). This CDR3 spans 10 amino acids. In its sample, this clone was seen a few times. The sequencing used CD4+ or CD8+ T cells sorted from blood, collected in a trial of the OX40 agonist ivuxolimab. The chain recombines TRBV7-9 with TRBJ1-1; D gene uncertain. The TCR originated in an adult with an advanced solid tumor such as melanoma, head and neck, liver or kidney cancer. The CDR3 is CASSTTEAFF. CDR3 nucleotides: TGTGCCAGCAGCACCACTGAAGCTTTCTTT.